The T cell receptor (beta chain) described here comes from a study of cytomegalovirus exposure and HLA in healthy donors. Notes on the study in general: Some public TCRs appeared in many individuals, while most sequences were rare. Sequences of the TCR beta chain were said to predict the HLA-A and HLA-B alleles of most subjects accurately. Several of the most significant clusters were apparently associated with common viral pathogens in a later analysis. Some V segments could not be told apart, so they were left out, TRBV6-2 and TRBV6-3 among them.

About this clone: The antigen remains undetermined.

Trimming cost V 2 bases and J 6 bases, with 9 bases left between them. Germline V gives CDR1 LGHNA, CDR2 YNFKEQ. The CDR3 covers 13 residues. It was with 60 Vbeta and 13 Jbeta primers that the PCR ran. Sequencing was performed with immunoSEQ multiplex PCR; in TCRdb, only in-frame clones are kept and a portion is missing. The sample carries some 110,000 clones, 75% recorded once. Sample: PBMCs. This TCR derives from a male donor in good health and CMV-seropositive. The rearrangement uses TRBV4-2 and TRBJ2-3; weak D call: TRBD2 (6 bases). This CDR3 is CASSQYGGDTQYF. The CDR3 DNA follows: TGTGCCAGCAGCCAATATGGAGGGGATACGCAGTATTTT.